The clone carrying this T cell receptor (beta chain) was seen a handful of times. Its antigen is still unknown. The assay was immunoSEQ multiplex PCR, and TCRdb's table has in-frame clones only and misses some. The table includes tens of thousands of clones, 76% detected once. This sample stems from a study of vaccination effects on CD4 cells after COVID-19. The culture ran for 9 to 11 days, and then CD4+ T cells were isolated. This individual tested PCR-positive for SARS-CoV-2 infection between March and December 2020. Participants got two doses of BNT162b2 or mRNA-1273 vaccine. Half the medium was replaced with IL-2 medium on days 3 and 7. V shed 0 bases and J shed 2 bases, with 6 bases lying between them. Germline V CDR1 and CDR2: ENHRY, SYGVKD. The CDR3 contains 14 residues.

V and J are TRBV10-3 and TRBJ2-3; D gene ambiguous. The sample in question was CD4+ T cells from PBMCs cultured without peptide, obtained after COVID-19 vaccination. This receptor was obtained from a human donor who had a prior SARS-CoV-2 infection. CDR3 bases: TGTGCCATCAGTGAGTCCACGATCACAGATACGCAGTATTTT. Translated, it gives CAISESTITDTQYF.